This T cell receptor (beta chain) was captured by sequencing in a study of cytomegalovirus exposure and HLA in healthy donors. The CDR3 sequence is 14 residues long. Looked up from germline, CDR1 is ENHRY and CDR2 is SYGVKD. Unmatched junction bases numbered 5, after V lost 0 bases and J lost 7 bases. The PCR made use of 60 Vbeta and 13 Jbeta primers. Per the study methods: In a later analysis, 70 million to 80 million unique TCR beta chains included roughly 11 million shared by two or more donors. Produced via immunoSEQ multiplex PCR; TCRdb's table is partial and in-frame only. The D gene and trimming were derived from the DNA, and the V and J assignments and clone size from that table. The data show 84,000 or so clones, roughly four fifths seen once.

The rearrangement joins TRBV10-3 to TRBJ1-2; 7 bases match TRBD1. The sequence came from a man aged 25 to 40 in good health and CMV-seronegative. The specimen sequenced was PBMCs. CDR3 amino acids: CAISESFQGVGYTF. The CDR3 bases are TGTGCCATCAGTGAGTCTTTCCAGGGGGTTGGCTACACCTTC.